A selection of T cell receptor beta chains follows, all from one sample in a study of tumor and adjacent non-tumor tissue in lung cancer. TCRdb reprocessed the multiplex PCR reads via MiXCR and lists one record per CDR3 protein. The top ten clones hold about half of a sample with fewer than 100,000 distinct CDR3 sequences, 70% to 90% of them seen once. The specimen was distant non-tumor lung tissue. The receptors originated from a man between 60 and 75 years old with non-small cell lung cancer. Each CDR3 is given with its conserved first and last residue. D genes are given only for firm matches. Not all rows give a size; the values are once, few, many and, for expanded clones, a class.

.	TRBV19	.	TRBJ1-1	CASTTGEARITEAFF	TGTGCCAGTACCACCGGGGAGGCGCGGATCACTGAAGCTTTCTTT
.	TRBV20-1	many	TRBJ2-1	CSATQDFNEQFF	TGCAGTGCTACGCAGGATTTCAATGAGCAGTTCTTC
.	TRBV6-5	.	TRBJ1-5	CASSHLQGSNQPQYF	TGTGCCAGCAGTCACCTACAGGGAAGCAATCAGCCCCAGTATTTC
TRBD1	TRBV6-5	.	TRBJ1-6	CGSSDATGTDSPLHF	TGTGGCAGCAGTGACGCGACAGGGACTGATTCACCCCTCCACTTC
TRBD2	TRBV6-5	.	TRBJ2-1	CASSYSIWGLEDNEQFF	TGTGCCAGCAGTTATTCGATCTGGGGACTAGAGGACAATGAGCAATTCTTC
.	TRBV11-2	.	TRBJ2-3	CVCSFGLKDTDTQYF	TGTGTCTGCAGCTTCGGGCTAAAGGACACAGATACGCAGTATTTT
.	TRBV5-4	.	TRBJ2-7	CASSFGPLSYVQYF	TGTGCCAGCAGCTTCGGACCCTTGAGCTACGTGCAGTATTTC
TRBD2	TRBV6-1	.	TRBJ2-3	CASNDHSGGAGDTQYF	TGTGCCAGCAATGACCATAGCGGGGGGGCGGGAGATACGCAGTATTTT
.	TRBV20-1	.	TRBJ1-2	CSAQAQGRNYGYTF	TGCAGTGCCCAGGCACAGGGAAGAAACTATGGTTACACCTTC
.	TRBV6-5	.	TRBJ1-2	CACSSPGRKATNYGYTF	TGTGCCTGCAGTTCACCTGGACGGAAAGCGACTAATTACGGCTACACCTTC
TRBD1	TRBV30	.	TRBJ2-6	CASGQDGYSGANVLTF	TGTGCCTCCGGACAGGATGGATACTCTGGGGCCAACGTCCTGACTTTC
TRBD2	TRBV2	.	TRBJ2-2	CASTRLAGVIAGELFF	TGTGCCAGCACACGGCTAGCGGGAGTCATAGCCGGGGAGCTGTTTTTT
.	TRBV4-1	.	TRBJ2-7	CASNQDEAHGNEQYF	TGTGCCAGCAACCAAGACGAAGCTCACGGCAACGAGCAGTACTTC
.	TRBV6-5	once	TRBJ1-1	CASRRVSMSTEAFF	TGTGCCAGCAGGAGGGTCTCCATGAGCACTGAAGCTTTCTTT
TRBD2	TRBV12-3/TRBV12-4	.	TRBJ2-3	CDSSRGSGGVMGPYF	TGTGACAGCAGTCGGGGGAGCGGGGGAGTTATGGGGCCGTATTTT
TRBD2	TRBV4-2	.	TRBJ2-3	CASCQDTQRGSSTDTQYF	TGTGCTAGCTGCCAAGATACCCAGCGGGGCTCTAGCACAGATACGCAGTATTTT
.	TRBV20-1	.	TRBJ2-7	CSVSTVTNEQYF	TGCAGTGTTAGTACGGTCACCAACGAGCAGTACTTC
.	TRBV20-1	.	TRBJ2-1	CNPRGGGANEQFF	TGCAACCCTAGGGGCGGCGGGGCCAATGAGCAGTTCTTC
.	TRBV4-2	.	TRBJ2-5	CASSQDAGGQEAQYF	TGTGCCAGCAGCCAAGATGCGGGTGGACAAGAGGCCCAGTATTTC
.	TRBV4-2	.	TRBJ2-7	CASSQDRGFPPYEQYF	TGTGCCAGCAGCCAAGATAGAGGCTTCCCCCCCTACGAACAGTACTTC
TRBD1	TRBV5-1	.	TRBJ2-3	CASSPGQAIADTQYF	TGCGCCAGCTCCCCGGGACAGGCAATCGCAGATACGCAGTATTTT
TRBD1	TRBV6-1	.	TRBJ2-3	CDSLSKGAVVGALSTDTQYF	TGTGACAGCCTGAGTAAGGGGGCAGTGGTGGGGGCCTTGAGCACAGATACGCAGTATTTT
TRBD2	TRBV6-4	few	TRBJ2-3	CASSPEGGLGTDTQYF	TGTGCCAGCAGTCCCGAGGGAGGGCTTGGGACAGATACGCAGTATTTT
.	TRBV29-1	.	TRBJ1-1	CSVAVGPDTEAVF	TGTAGCGTTGCAGTAGGGCCGGATACTGAAGCTGTCTTT
.	TRBV5-4	.	TRBJ2-2	CASSLDGQGQTNTRELFF	TGTGCCAGCAGCTTGGATGGTCAGGGGCAAACGAACACCAGGGAGCTGTTTTTT
.	TRBV11-1	once	TRBJ2-1	CPSSLDAGIYNEQFF	TGTCCCAGCAGCTTAGACGCGGGGATCTACAATGAGCAGTTTTTC
.	TRBV7-9	.	TRBJ2-3	CASSQGPYTQYF	TGTGCCAGCAGCCAGGGCCCCTATACGCAGTATTTT
.	TRBV11-2	.	TRBJ2-1	CASSLRANSSYNEQFF	TGTGCCAGCAGCCTTAGGGCGAATAGCTCCTACAATGAGCAGTTCTTC
.	TRBV6-5	.	TRBJ2-7	CVSSYTSTCASYEQYF	TGTGTCAGCAGTTACACCTCGACATGTGCCTCCTACGAGCAGTATTTC
.	TRBV6-2/TRBV6-3	.	TRBJ2-3	CASSSRAKRDAQYF	TGTGCCAGCAGTTCCCGGGCTAAAAGAGATGCGCAGTATTTT